The source of this T cell receptor (beta chain) is a study of T cell repertoires and leukemia-associated antigens. TCRdb passed the 5' RACE reads through MiXCR, listing each CDR3 protein once. This table holds approximately 10,000 distinct CDR3 sequences, around two fifths found once. CDR3 length: 13 amino acids. In regard to this clonotype: Its antigen is still unknown.

This clonotype was sampled from a female donor in good health. The genes are TRBV21-1 and TRBJ1-1. TRBV21-1 is noted as a pseudogene. Sequencing was performed on CD3+ T cells sorted from blood and cultured. The CDR3: CASSTREGTEAFF. CDR3 nucleotide sequence: TGTGCCAGCAGCACAAGGGAGGGCACTGAAGCTTTCTTT.